Listed below are T cell receptor beta chains from one sample, sequenced in a study of T-cell reconstitution after alpha-beta-depleted transplantation in children. TCRdb ran MiXCR on the PCR reads and lists one entry per CDR3 protein. The table has 100,000 or so distinct CDR3 sequences, 5% to 6% seen once. The sequences come from PBMCs, mostly from graft donor cells, collected 60 days after TCRalphabeta/CD19-depleted stem cell transplant. The receptors were sampled from a female patient under 10 years old who had a stem cell transplant for Fanconi anemia, so the T cells may come from the graft donor. The CDR3 runs from the conserved cysteine through the conserved F or W. D genes are given only for firm matches. Clone sizes are given selectively: once, few, many, or a class where the clone is expanded.

clone size	D gene	V gene	J gene	CDR3 protein	CDR3 DNA
many	.	TRBV7-8	TRBJ2-7	CASSLVVWQTHEQYF	TGTGCCAGCAGCTTAGTAGTTTGGCAGACGCACGAGCAGTACTTC
.	.	TRBV19	TRBJ2-1	CASKQGSYNEQFF	TGTGCCAGTAAACAGGGCTCCTACAATGAGCAGTTCTTC
.	TRBD2	TRBV5-1	TRBJ2-7	CASTSGLAGASEQYF	TGCGCCAGCACCTCAGGACTAGCGGGAGCCAGCGAGCAGTACTTC
many	.	TRBV5-1	TRBJ1-6	CASSETGLGNSPLHF	TGCGCCAGCAGCGAAACAGGGTTGGGTAATTCACCCCTCCACTTT
many	.	TRBV27	TRBJ2-2	CASSLHSTGELFF	TGTGCCAGCAGTCTTCATAGTACCGGGGAGCTGTTTTTT
many	TRBD2	TRBV7-2	TRBJ2-7	CASSLSRLAEGYEQYF	TGTGCCAGCAGCTTATCCCGACTAGCGGAGGGTTACGAGCAGTACTTC
.	TRBD2	TRBV7-7	TRBJ2-2	CASSLARGAGELFF	TGTGCCAGCAGCTTAGCGCGGGGGGCCGGGGAGCTGTTTTTT
many	TRBD2	TRBV12-3/TRBV12-4	TRBJ2-1	CASSFLAGYNEQFF	TGTGCCAGCAGTTTTCTAGCGGGGTACAATGAGCAGTTCTTC
many	TRBD1	TRBV20-1	TRBJ2-2	CSAGQGGYTGELFF	TGCAGTGCTGGACAGGGAGGTTATACCGGGGAGCTGTTTTTT
many	TRBD1	TRBV5-1	TRBJ2-7	CASSFGQGAGEQYF	TGCGCCAGCAGCTTTGGACAGGGGGCAGGCGAGCAGTACTTC
.	.	TRBV11-2	TRBJ2-2	CASSRRAANTGELFF	TGTGCCAGCAGCCGACGGGCAGCGAACACCGGGGAGCTGTTTTTT
few	.	TRBV24-1	TRBJ2-2	CATSDLLYGAGELFF	TGTGCCACCAGTGATTTGCTTTACGGGGCCGGGGAGCTGTTTTTT
.	.	TRBV3-1	TRBJ2-7	CASSQARYEQYF	TGTGCCAGCAGCCAAGCGCGATACGAGCAGTACTTC
many	.	TRBV21-1	TRBJ2-1	CASKMGTPGGEQFF	TGTGCCAGCAAAATGGGGACTCCGGGTGGCGAGCAGTTCTTC
.	TRBD2	TRBV29-1	TRBJ2-7	CSVGEGLGSYEQYF	TGCAGCGTTGGGGAGGGCCTCGGGTCCTACGAGCAGTACTTC
many	TRBD1	TRBV2	TRBJ2-2	CASGGTGDIPGMELFF	TGTGCCAGCGGGGGGACAGGGGATATACCGGGTATGGAGCTGTTTTTT
many	TRBD2	TRBV12-3/TRBV12-4	TRBJ2-5	CASRRQREGLETQYF	TGTGCCAGCAGAAGGCAGCGGGAGGGCCTGGAGACCCAGTACTTC
many	TRBD2	TRBV11-2	TRBJ2-1	CASSFDSGRVRNEQFF	TGTGCCAGCAGCTTCGATAGCGGGAGGGTTCGGAATGAGCAGTTCTTC
many	.	TRBV5-1	TRBJ2-5	CASSLVGPKETQYF	TGCGCCAGCAGCTTGGTCGGGCCGAAAGAGACCCAGTACTTC
many	.	TRBV11-1	TRBJ2-7	CASSRRRPPYEQYF	TGTGCCAGCAGCCGCCGGCGGCCTCCCTACGAGCAGTACTTC
many	.	TRBV10-3	TRBJ2-3	CAISESASRLSTDTQYF	TGTGCCATCAGTGAGTCGGCTAGCAGGTTGAGCACAGATACGCAGTATTTT